The 32 T cell receptor beta chains in this list originate from one sample, sequenced in a study of cytomegalovirus exposure and HLA in healthy donors. Data came from immunoSEQ multiplex PCR; TCRdb stores just in-frame clones and leaves some out. The table lists approximately 160,000 clones, about 96% of them singletons. Material: PBMCs. Receptor source: a woman younger than 35 in good health and CMV-seronegative.

The rearrangement uses TRBV7-3 and TRBJ1-1; D is perhaps TRBD1 (6 bases). The CDR3 has 17 residues. The germline V and J ends were trimmed by 2 bases and 1 base, with 17 bases remaining between them. The germline V gene has CDR1 SGHTA and CDR2 FQGTGA. Written as DNA, the CDR3 is TGTGCCAGCAGCTTAGAACTGGGACACCATGGGAACACTGAAGCTTTCTTT. It is translated as CASSLELGHHGNTEAFF.

The rearrangement joins TRBV10-3 to TRBJ2-7; no firm D call. Germline V CDR1 and CDR2: ENHRY, SYGVKD. V was pared by 0 bases and J by 3 bases, with 9 bases between. The CDR3 contains 14 residues. The chain's CDR3 is CAISESEPNYEQYF. In DNA, the CDR3 is TGTGCCATCAGTGAGTCGGAGCCTAACTACGAGCAGTACTTC.

The chain is built from TRBV6-1 and TRBJ1-1, with 7 bases fitting TRBD1. This CDR3 is built from 13 residues. Germline trimming cut 5 bases from V and 5 bases from J; bases unmatched to any gene: 5. CDR1 and CDR2 (germline): MNHNS, SASEGT. The CDR3 sequence is CASSLTGLTEAFF. Written as DNA, the CDR3 is TGTGCCAGCAGTTTGACAGGGTTGACTGAAGCTTTCTTT.

CDR3 in DNA: TGCAGCGTCCCCCGGGAAACCTATGGCTACACCTTC. As protein: CSVPRETYGYTF. This chain links TRBV29-1 with TRBJ1-2; no clear D gene. The CDR3 has 12 residues. Trimming pared 6 bases from V and 4 bases from J, leaving 12 bases between. In germline, CDR1 is SQVTM, CDR2 ANQGSEA. Combining the CDR3 with reference TRBV29-1 and TRBJ1-2 gives the whole variable domain SAVISQKPSRDICQRGTSLTIQCQVDSQVTMMFWYRQQPGQSLTLIATANQGSEATYESGFVIDKFPISRPNLTFSTLTVSNMSPEDSSIYLCSVPRETYGYTFGSGTRLTVV.

The rearrangement links TRBV14 to TRBJ2-2, with D perhaps matching TRBD1 (5 bases). The V gene's germline CDR1 is SGHDN and CDR2 FVKESK. The CDR3 totals 14 residues. V lost 0 bases, J lost 4 bases, and 6 bases lay in between. The CDR3 sequence is CASSQDRATGELFF. CDR3 in DNA: TGTGCCAGCAGCCAAGACAGGGCCACCGGGGAGCTGTTTTTT. The entire variable domain, with the rest obtained from reference TRBV14 and TRBJ2-2, is as follows: EAGVTQFPSHSVIEKGQTVTLRCDPISGHDNLYWYRRVMGKEIKFLLHFVKESKQDESGMPNNRFLAERTGGTYSTLKVQPAELEDSGVYFCASSQDRATGELFFGEGSRLTVL.

The gene calls are TRBV6-5 and TRBJ1-2, with a weak D call TRBD1 (5 bases). The germline V gene has CDR1 MNHEY and CDR2 SVGAGI. V shed 5 bases and J shed 4 bases, with 14 bases lying between them. The CDR3 covers 14 residues. CDR3 protein: CASSGLGGSYGYTF. The DNA of the CDR3 is TGTGCCAGCAGTGGCCTGGGGGGGTCCTATGGCTACACCTTC.

The V call is TRBV14, the J call TRBJ2-2; maybe TRBD1 (5 bases). The germline CDR1 and CDR2 sequences are SGHDN and FVKESK. V was cut by 0 bases and J by 8 bases, with 22 bases left in between. CDR3 length equals 18 residues. The CDR3 DNA sequence: TGTGCCAGCAGCCAAGAAGGGGTATTTGCGACCTCCTTTGGGGAGCTGTTTTTT. It specifies CASSQEGVFATSFGELFF.

In this sample, this clone turned up once. The chain has TRBV18 and TRBJ1-3; D unclear. CDR3 length equals 13 residues. Trimming took off 2 bases at V and 3 bases at J, with 5 bases between the two ends. Germline V gene sequence: CDR1 KGHSH, CDR2 LQKENI. The CDR3 sequence: CASSPDFGNTIYF. The CDR3 nucleotides read TGTGCCAGCTCACCAGACTTTGGAAACACCATATATTTT.

The V call is TRBV7-9, the J call TRBJ2-7; maybe TRBD1 (6 bases). The V and J ends lost 5 bases and 1 base respectively, with 12 bases between them. The germline gives CDR1 SEHNR, CDR2 FQNEAQ (reference sequence). The CDR3 is 14 residues long. Here the CDR3 DNA reads TGTGCCAGCAGCCCGGACAGTGGATCCTACGAGCAGTACTTC. Translation gives CASSPDSGSYEQYF. The variable domain in full, with the rest retrieved from reference TRBV7-9 and TRBJ2-7, is DTGVSQNPRHKITKRGQNVTFRCDPISEHNRLYWYRQTLGQGPEFLTYFQNEAQLEKSRLLSDRFSAERPKGSFSTLEIQRTEQGDSAMYLCASSPDSGSYEQYFGPGTRLTVT.

J is TRBJ2-3 and V is TRBV7-3, with TRBD1 as a possible D gene (5 bases). This CDR3 has 15 residues. The germline V gene has CDR1 SGHTA and CDR2 FQGTGA. Trimming shortened V by 2 bases and J by 0 bases, and 9 bases separated the two germline ends. CDR3 protein: CASSLHRRSTDTQYF. DNA for the CDR3: TGTGCCAGCAGCTTACACAGGCGGAGCACAGATACGCAGTATTTT.

This chain joins TRBV7-6 and TRBJ2-2; the match to TRBD2 covers 13 bases. The germline CDR1 and CDR2 sequences are SGHVS and FNYEAQ. There are 17 residues in the CDR3. Trimming cost V 5 bases and J 0 bases; bases outside gene matches: 3. The CDR3 is CASSMTSGGPNTGELFF. The CDR3 bases are TGTGCCAGCAGCATGACTAGCGGGGGGCCGAACACCGGGGAGCTGTTTTTT.

V is TRBV15 and J is TRBJ2-6; D might be TRBD1 (5 bases). The CDR3 is 16 residues long. Per the germline V gene, CDR1 is LNHNV and CDR2 is YYDKDF (reference sequence). Trimming removed 9 bases at V and 1 base at J, with 16 bases between. CDR3 DNA: TGTGCCACGAAGCAGGGCTCTAATTCTGGGGCCAACGTCCTGACTTTC. It codes for CATKQGSNSGANVLTF. Full variable domain (remainder filled in from reference TRBV15 and TRBJ2-6): DAMVIQNPRYQVTQFGKPVTLSCSQTLNHNVMYWYQQKSSQAPKLLFHYYDKDFNNEADTPDNFQSRRPNTSFCFLDIRSPGLGDTAMYLCATKQGSNSGANVLTFGAGSRLTVL.

This sequence joins TRBV5-1 and TRBJ1-5; 12 bases match TRBD1. This CDR3 comprises 17 residues. V shed 4 bases, J shed 1 base, and the junction held 6 bases outside the gene matches. The germline V gene encodes CDR1 SGHRS and CDR2 YFSETQ. CDR3 bases: TGCGCCAGCAGCCCGGGACAGGGGGCGTCGAGCAATCAGCCCCAGCATTTT. It yields the protein CASSPGQGASSNQPQHF. The complete variable domain, with remaining parts taken from reference TRBV5-1 and TRBJ1-5, reads KAGVTQTPRYLIKTRGQQVTLSCSPISGHRSVSWYQQTPGQGLQFLFEYFSETQRNKGNFPGRFSGRQFSNSRSEMNVSTLELGDSALYLCASSPGQGASSNQPQHFGDGTRLSIL.

V gene TRBV9 combines with J gene TRBJ1-2; TRBD1 matches 7 bases. The CDR3 is made up of 15 amino acids. CDR1 and CDR2 from the germline V gene are SGDLS and YYNGEE. With V trimmed by 3 bases and J by 2 bases, 7 bases remained unmatched. The CDR3 loop is CASSALTGANYGYTF. The CDR3, as DNA: TGTGCCAGCAGCGCCCTAACAGGGGCAAACTATGGCTACACCTTC.

J is TRBJ2-2 and V is TRBV14; 7 bases are a match to TRBD1. CDR3 length: 18 residues. CDR1 and CDR2 from the germline V gene are SGHDN and FVKESK. The V segment lost 0 bases and the J segment 3 bases; nucleotides outside the gene matches: 10. Here the CDR3 DNA reads TGTGCCAGCAGCCAAGATTGGGGCGGCAGGGGGTACACCGGGGAGCTGTTTTTT. Residues: CASSQDWGGRGYTGELFF.

The chain carries TRBV6-4 and TRBJ2-2; D gene uncertain. This CDR3 is built from 15 residues. V was pared by 6 bases and J by 1 base, with 12 bases between. Looked up from germline, CDR1 is MRHNA and CDR2 is SNTAGT. CDR3 coding DNA: TGTGCCAGCAGGCTCCAACCGGGGAACACCGGGGAGCTGTTTTTT. Protein: CASRLQPGNTGELFF.

This clone was seen only once. V usage is TRBV4-1 and J usage is TRBJ1-1; TRBD1 might be the D (6 bases). The V end lost 3 bases, the J end lost 1 base, and 12 bases lay between the germline ends. Per the germline V gene, CDR1 is MGHRA and CDR2 is YSYEKL. The CDR3 covers 15 residues. CDR3 protein: CASSHVHRENTEAFF. The CDR3 DNA reads TGCGCCAGCAGCCATGTACACAGGGAGAACACTGAAGCTTTCTTT.

The chain links TRBV20-1 to TRBJ1-1; D possibly corresponds to TRBD1 (5 bases). The germline CDR1 and CDR2 sequences are DFQATT and SNEGSKA (reference sequence). CDR3 length: 11 residues. Trimming shortened V by 1 base and J by 7 bases, and 7 bases separated the two germline ends. The CDR3 nucleotides read TGCAGTGCTAGAGGGGGCGTTGAAGCTTTCTTT. This sequence encodes CSARGGVEAFF.

This chain links TRBV7-2 with TRBJ1-3; TRBD1 aligns across 9 bases. Looked up from germline, CDR1 is SGHTA and CDR2 is FQGNSA. Trimming took 0 bases from V and 10 from J; bases not matched to a gene: 7. The CDR3 consists of 15 residues. This CDR3 is CASSLAGGQGLTIYF. CDR3 bases: TGTGCCAGCAGCTTAGCAGGAGGACAGGGGTTGACCATATATTTT.

The rearrangement links TRBV5-1 to TRBJ1-2, with D uncertain. CDR1 is SGHRS, CDR2 YFSETQ, per germline. Between the trimmed V and J ends, which lost 4 bases and 3 bases, there was a span of 10 bases. This CDR3 has 13 amino acids. The CDR3 here is CASSRELYYGYTF. The CDR3 DNA reads TGCGCCAGCAGCAGGGAGTTATACTATGGCTACACCTTC.

The chain links TRBV7-3 to TRBJ2-5; TRBD2 agrees at 8 bases. Looked up from germline, CDR1 is SGHTA and CDR2 is FQGTGA. V lost 5 bases, J lost 5 bases, and 7 bases stayed unmatched. The CDR3 is made up of 14 amino acids. For the CDR3, the DNA is TGTGCCAGCAGCCCAGAGCGGGGGCTTGAGACCCAGTACTTC. Its translation: CASSPERGLETQYF.

The CDR3 loop is CASADYEQYF. The CDR3 DNA reads as TGTGCCAGCGCAGACTACGAGCAGTACTTC. The J gene is TRBJ2-7, the V gene TRBV6-1; D is uncertain. The CDR3 has 10 residues. CDR1 and CDR2 from the germline V gene are MNHNS and SASEGT. V shed 8 bases and J shed 3 bases, with 5 bases lying between them.

The CDR3 spells CASRAGYSNQPQHF. For the CDR3, the DNA is TGTGCCAGCAGGGCGGGATATAGCAATCAGCCCCAGCATTTT. The V call is TRBV6-1, the J call TRBJ1-5; D is unclear. CDR3 size: 14 residues. Between the trimmed V and J ends, which lost 6 bases and 0 bases, there was a span of 9 bases. Germline CDR1 is MNHNS and CDR2 is SASEGT.

This chain links TRBV9 with TRBJ2-7; TRBD2 matches at 10 bases. V shed 5 bases and J 0 bases; nucleotides not matched to a gene: 2. CDR3 length: 14 amino acids. Germline CDR1 and CDR2: SGDLS and YYNGEE. Here the CDR3 reads CASSSGGSSYEQYF. The CDR3 bases are TGTGCCAGCAGTAGCGGGGGGAGCTCCTACGAGCAGTACTTC.

This clone was found once. The J gene is TRBJ1-2, the V gene TRBV29-1; unclear D gene. This CDR3 spans 12 amino acids. The germline V and J ends were trimmed by 3 bases and 3 bases, with 8 bases remaining between them. Germline V gene lookup returns CDR1 SQVTM and CDR2 ANQGSEA. In DNA form, the CDR3 reads TGCAGCGTTGAGGGCCAGCACTATGGCTACACCTTC. It encodes CSVEGQHYGYTF.

The genes are TRBV11-2 and TRBJ2-7, with a possible D match to TRBD1 (6 bases). CDR1 is SGHAT, CDR2 FQNNGV, per germline. Trimming cost V 6 bases and J 4 bases, with 13 bases left between them. The CDR3 covers 13 residues. The CDR3 DNA is TGTGCCAGCAGTCGGACAGAGCGGTACGAGCAGTACTTC. Translated: CASSRTERYEQYF.

The V call is TRBV9, the J call TRBJ1-3; no reliable D call. The CDR3 extends over 17 amino acids. Germline assignment: CDR1 SGDLS and CDR2 YYNGEE. Trimming took off 4 bases at V and 2 bases at J, with 19 bases between the two ends. The CDR3 region has the DNA TGTGCCAGCAGCCCAAAACCGGCGGAGCATCCTGGAAACACCATATATTTT. Its translation is CASSPKPAEHPGNTIYF.

This chain uses TRBV27 with TRBJ1-3, with D maybe TRBD1 (6 bases). V was cut by 7 bases and J by 0 bases, with 13 bases left in between. CDR1 and CDR2 from the germline V gene are MNHEY and SMNVEV (reference sequence). The CDR3 sequence is 15 residues long. The CDR3 DNA reads as TGTGCCAGCAACAGGGAGCTAATCTCTGGAAACACCATATATTTT. Translated, it gives CASNRELISGNTIYF.

The chain combines TRBV5-6 with TRBJ1-2; D unresolved. The CDR3 has 13 residues. Germline CDR1 SGHDT, CDR2 YYEEEE. Trimming took 4 bases from V and 8 from J, leaving 15 bases between them. CDR3 region: CASSPGGSEGYTF. The CDR3 coding sequence is TGTGCCAGCAGCCCGGGAGGATCGGAGGGCTACACCTTC.

The chain employs TRBV4-3 and TRBJ1-1, with D possibly being TRBD1 (5 bases). The germline V and J ends were trimmed by 1 base and 0 bases, with 15 bases remaining between them. CDR1 is LGHNA, CDR2 YSLEER, per germline. The CDR3 has 17 amino acids. The CDR3 protein is CASSQASGLILNTEAFF. The CDR3 coding sequence is TGCGCCAGCAGCCAAGCCTCGGGACTGATCTTGAACACTGAAGCTTTCTTT.

This chain uses TRBV5-1 with TRBJ1-1; the match to TRBD1 covers 10 bases. The CDR3 length is 16 residues. The junction had 5 bases not matched to a gene; V was cut back by 3 bases and J by 0 bases. Germline CDR1 and CDR2: SGHRS and YFSETQ. For the CDR3, the DNA is TGCGCCAGCAGCTGGGGACAGGGGACGTTGAACACTGAAGCTTTCTTT. Protein sequence: CASSWGQGTLNTEAFF.

The chain employs TRBV9 and TRBJ1-6; 7 bases align to TRBD1. The CDR3 consists of 15 residues. With V trimmed by 0 bases and J by 9 bases, 6 bases remained unmatched. Germline lookup yields CDR1 SGDLS and CDR2 YYNGEE. The chain's CDR3 is CASSVDDRVGSPLHF. As DNA, the CDR3 is TGTGCCAGCAGCGTAGATGACAGGGTTGGTTCACCCCTCCACTTT. Supplemented by reference TRBV9 and TRBJ1-6, the full variable domain reads DSGVTQTPKHLITATGQRVTLRCSPRSGDLSVYWYQQSLDQGLQFLIQYYNGEERAKGNILERFSAQQFPDLHSELNLSSLELGDSALYFCASSVDDRVGSPLHFGNGTRLTVT.